Presented here are 5 T cell receptor beta chains from one specimen sequenced in a study of CD4 T cell repertoires in COVID-19. No culture step preceded sequencing of the ex vivo isolated memory T cells. Measured with immunoSEQ multiplex PCR; TCRdb has only the in-frame clones, and not every one. The data hold more than 20,000 clones, with 93% observed a single time. Sequencing was performed on circulating follicular helper CD4+ T cells (cTfh) from blood, taken before the COVID-19 pandemic. All receptors derive from a human donor who had COVID-19.

The chain recombines TRBV5-1 with TRBJ2-1, with 10 bases matching TRBD1. V lost 4 bases, J lost 4 bases, and 8 bases stayed unmatched. Germline V gene lookup returns CDR1 SGHRS and CDR2 YFSETQ. CDR3 length equals 16 residues. CDR3 DNA: TGCGCCAGCAGCGGGGGACAGGGGCTAGGGTACAATGAGCAGTTCTTC. Translating gives CASSGGQGLGYNEQFF. Looking up the rest from reference TRBV5-1 and TRBJ2-1 gives the full variable domain: KAGVTQTPRYLIKTRGQQVTLSCSPISGHRSVSWYQQTPGQGLQFLFEYFSETQRNKGNFPGRFSGRQFSNSRSEMNVSTLELGDSALYLCASSGGQGLGYNEQFFGPGTRLTVL.

The chain employs TRBV18 and TRBJ2-3; D is possibly TRBD2 (7 bases). Germline V gene data show CDR1 as KGHSH and CDR2 as LQKENI. The V gene lost 2 bases and the J gene lost 6 bases, with 12 bases spanning the gap. This CDR3 spans 14 amino acids. The CDR3 reads CASSPAGAPDTQYF. In DNA, the CDR3 is TGTGCCAGCTCACCAGCGGGGGCCCCCGATACGCAGTATTTT.

The chain recombines TRBV10-3 with TRBJ1-1; D ambiguous. The germline V and J ends were trimmed by 3 bases and 1 base, with 9 bases remaining between them. CDR1 is ENHRY, CDR2 SYGVKD, per germline. CDR3 size: 14 residues. The chain's CDR3 is CAISDLRENTEAFF. CDR3 in DNA: TGTGCCATCAGTGACCTACGGGAGAACACTGAAGCTTTCTTT.

The V call is TRBV4-2, the J call TRBJ2-3; 13 nucleotides align to TRBD2. V lost 4 bases, J lost 7 bases, and 8 bases stayed unmatched. The CDR3 runs to 16 residues. Germline CDR1 and CDR2: LGHNA and YNFKEQ. DNA for the CDR3: TGTGCCAGCAGCCTTGGGACTAGCGGGGATCCTCATACGCAGTATTTT. Its translation is CASSLGTSGDPHTQYF.

V usage is TRBV7-9 and J usage is TRBJ2-3; D may be TRBD2 (5 bases). The CDR3 contains 14 residues. CDR1 is SEHNR, CDR2 FQNEAQ, per germline (reference sequence). V lost 3 bases to trimming and J lost 2 bases, with 9 bases between them. DNA of the CDR3: TGTGCCAGCAGCTTGTCAGCGGCCACAGATACGCAGTATTTT. Its translation is CASSLSAATDTQYF. The whole variable domain, remainder taken from reference TRBV7-9 and TRBJ2-3, is DTGVSQNPRHKITKRGQNVTFRCDPISEHNRLYWYRQTLGQGPEFLTYFQNEAQLEKSRLLSDRFSAERPKGSFSTLEIQRTEQGDSAMYLCASSLSAATDTQYFGPGTRLTVL.